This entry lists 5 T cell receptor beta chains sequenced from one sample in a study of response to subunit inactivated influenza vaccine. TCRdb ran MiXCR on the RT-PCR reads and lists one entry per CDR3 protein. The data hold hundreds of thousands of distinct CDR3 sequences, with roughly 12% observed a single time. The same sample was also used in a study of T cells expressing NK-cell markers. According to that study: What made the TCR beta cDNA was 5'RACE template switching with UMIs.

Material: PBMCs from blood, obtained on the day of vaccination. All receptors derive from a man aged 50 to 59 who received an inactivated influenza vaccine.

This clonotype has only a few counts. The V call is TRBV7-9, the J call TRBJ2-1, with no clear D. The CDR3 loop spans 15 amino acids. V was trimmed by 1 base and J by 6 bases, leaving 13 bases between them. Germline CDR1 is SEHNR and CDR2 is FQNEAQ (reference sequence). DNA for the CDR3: TGTGCCAGCAGCTTAGGGGCCCCGCTCATCAATGAGCAGTTCTTC. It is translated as CASSLGAPLINEQFF. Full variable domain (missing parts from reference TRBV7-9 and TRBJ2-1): DTGVSQNPRHKITKRGQNVTFRCDPISEHNRLYWYRQTLGQGPEFLTYFQNEAQLEKSRLLSDRFSAERPKGSFSTLEIQRTEQGDSAMYLCASSLGAPLINEQFFGPGTRLTVL.

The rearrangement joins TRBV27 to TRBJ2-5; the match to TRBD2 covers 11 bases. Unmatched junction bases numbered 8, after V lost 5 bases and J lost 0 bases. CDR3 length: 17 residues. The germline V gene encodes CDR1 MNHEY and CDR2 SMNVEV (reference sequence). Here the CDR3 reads CASSLLSTSGNQETQYF. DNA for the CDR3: TGTGCCAGCAGTCTCCTCTCGACTAGCGGGAACCAAGAGACCCAGTACTTC.

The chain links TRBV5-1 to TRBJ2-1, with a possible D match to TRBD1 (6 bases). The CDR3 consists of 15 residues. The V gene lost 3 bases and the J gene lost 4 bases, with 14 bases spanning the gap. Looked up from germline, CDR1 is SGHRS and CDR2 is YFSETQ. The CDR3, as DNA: TGCGCCAGCAGCTCTTCCGGGACACCATACAATGAGCAGTTCTTC. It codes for CASSSSGTPYNEQFF.

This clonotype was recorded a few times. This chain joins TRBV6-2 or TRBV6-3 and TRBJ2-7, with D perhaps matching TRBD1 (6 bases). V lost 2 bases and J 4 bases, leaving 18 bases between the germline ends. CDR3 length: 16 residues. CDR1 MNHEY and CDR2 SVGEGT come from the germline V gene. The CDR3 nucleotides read TGTGCCAGCAGTTACCAGGTGGGGACACCATTTTACGAGCAGTACTTC. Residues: CASSYQVGTPFYEQYF.

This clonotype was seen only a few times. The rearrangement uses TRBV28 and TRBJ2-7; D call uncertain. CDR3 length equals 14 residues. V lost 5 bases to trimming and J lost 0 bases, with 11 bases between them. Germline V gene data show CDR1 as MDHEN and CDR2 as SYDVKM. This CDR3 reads CASSERESSYEQYF. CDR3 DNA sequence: TGTGCCAGCAGTGAACGTGAAAGCTCCTACGAGCAGTACTTC.